The 27 T cell receptor beta chains in this list originate from one sample, sequenced in a study of human T cells and chemical hapten exposure listed by TCRdb under 2021. Total RNA was extracted from unfractionated whole blood collected in Tempus Blood RNA tubes. During library preparation, unique molecular identifiers were attached to individual cDNA molecules so that TCRs could be counted quantitatively and reproducibly. TCRdb passed the public sequencing reads through fastp at Q25 and MiXCR, retaining productive beta sequences. Each entry is one CDR3 protein sequence, shown with its most common DNA and genes. In all, the sample holds 120,000 or so distinct CDR3 sequences, and approximately 9.3% of those were seen once. The ten biggest clones cover approximately 1.4% of the sample. What was sequenced was whole blood. The receptors derive from a human donor in good health. Some clones in this sample may be carry-over from other donors' samples. Donor details come from another sample of the same person, matched by shared clones.

This clonotype was recorded at least ten times. The chain carries TRBV12-3 or TRBV12-4 and TRBJ1-5; D not certain. V was clipped by 5 bases and J by 3 bases, with 14 bases between them. The CDR3 loop spans 15 amino acids. The CDR3 reads CASSPKHNFNQPQHF. DNA of the CDR3: TGTGCCAGCAGTCCTAAGCACAATTTCAATCAGCCCCAGCATTTT.

This clonotype was detected many times. The CDR3, as DNA: TGCAGCGTTGTCGGCAGGCCGGACGGTTCTGGGGCCAACGTCCTGACTTTC. Its translation is CSVVGRPDGSGANVLTF. The V call is TRBV29-1, the J call TRBJ2-6; D gene uncertain. This CDR3 has 17 residues. The germline CDR1 and CDR2 sequences are SQVTM and ANQGSEA. Trimming removed 4 bases from V and 1 base from J, with 17 bases in between.

This chain links TRBV20-1 with TRBJ2-1, with 8 nucleotides matching TRBD2. This CDR3 is built from 14 residues. With V trimmed by 6 bases and J by 1 base, 5 bases remained unmatched. CDR1 is DFQATT, CDR2 SNEGSKA, per germline (reference sequence). The CDR3 sequence is CSAYSGNSYNEQFF. DNA of the CDR3: TGCAGTGCATATAGCGGGAATTCCTACAATGAGCAGTTCTTC.

This clonotype appeared a few times. This chain links TRBV10-3 with TRBJ1-1, with a tentative D call TRBD1 (5 bases). Germline CDR1 reads ENHRY; CDR2 reads SYGVKD. The CDR3 contains 15 residues. Between the trimmed V and J ends, which lost 2 bases and 1 base, there was a span of 11 bases. The CDR3 nucleotides read TGTGCCATCAGTGAGAGGGGTCAAGCGAACACTGAAGCTTTCTTT. Translation gives CAISERGQANTEAFF.

The rearrangement uses TRBV14 and TRBJ2-4; D may be TRBD1 (7 bases). Trimming took 3 bases from V and 1 from J, leaving 13 bases between them. Germline CDR1 SGHDN, CDR2 FVKESK. This CDR3 contains 16 residues. CDR3 bases: TGTGCCAGCAGCCACGCGGCAGGGGGGGCCAAAAACATTCAGTACTTC. This translates into CASSHAAGGAKNIQYF.

The chain recombines TRBV12-3 or TRBV12-4 with TRBJ2-5; D remains unclear. Trimming cost V 5 bases and J 2 bases, with 15 bases left between them. This CDR3 contains 15 residues. In DNA form, the CDR3 reads TGTGCCAGCAGTCCCCCTCAGGCCCTTCAAGAGACCCAGTACTTC. This sequence encodes CASSPPQALQETQYF.

This clonotype has just a few counts. This chain connects TRBV6-5 to TRBJ2-7, with D possibly being TRBD1 or TRBD2 (5 bases each). From germline, CDR1 is MNHEY and CDR2 SVGAGI. Between the trimmed V and J ends, which lost 6 bases and 7 bases, there was a span of 13 bases. There are 12 residues in the CDR3. The CDR3 protein is CASSRGNGEQYF. CDR3 in DNA: TGTGCCAGCAGCCGGGGCAATGGGGAGCAGTACTTC.

V is TRBV7-2 and J is TRBJ2-5; possible D gene TRBD1, 5 bases. The CDR3 loop spans 16 amino acids. V was pared by 5 bases and J by 0 bases, with 16 bases between. Germline V gives CDR1 SGHTA, CDR2 FQGNSA. The CDR3 spells CASSTPQDGDQETQYF. DNA of the CDR3: TGTGCCAGCAGCACCCCACAGGATGGAGACCAAGAGACCCAGTACTTC.

A note on this clonotype: Relative to the germline gene, one junction end is altered; a read error may explain this. V and J are TRBV12-3 or TRBV12-4 and TRBJ2-2; 10 bases align to TRBD2. The CDR3 is 16 residues long. The CDR3 reads CASSSSSGGNTGEPFF. CDR3 nucleotide sequence: TGTGCCAGCAGTTCCTCTAGCGGGGGTAACACCGGGGAGCCGTTTTTT.

This clonotype was found many times. The gene calls are TRBV9 and TRBJ2-2; 7 nucleotides match TRBD2. The CDR3 is 15 residues long. The germline CDR1 and CDR2 sequences are SGDLS and YYNGEE. With 4 bases clipped from V and 0 bases from J, the junction kept 3 bases outside the gene matches. For the CDR3, the DNA is TGTGCCAGCAGCTTCGGGGGGTCGAACACCGGGGAGCTGTTTTTT. As protein: CASSFGGSNTGELFF. The full variable domain, rest sourced from reference TRBV9 and TRBJ2-2, is DSGVTQTPKHLITATGQRVTLRCSPRSGDLSVYWYQQSLDQGLQFLIQYYNGEERAKGNILERFSAQQFPDLHSELNLSSLELGDSALYFCASSFGGSNTGELFFGEGSRLTVL.

The sample holds many counts of this clonotype. The rearrangement joins TRBV5-1 to TRBJ2-1; D is possibly TRBD2 (6 bases). CDR1 is SGHRS, CDR2 YFSETQ, per germline. V was trimmed by 0 bases and J by 9 bases, leaving 16 bases between them. CDR3 length equals 15 residues. Here the CDR3 DNA reads TGCGCCAGCAGCTTGGCGTTGCGGGGCCCACTTGAGCAGTTCTTC. Residues: CASSLALRGPLEQFF.

In this sample, this clonotype turned up many times. The rearrangement joins TRBV19 to TRBJ1-4, with D perhaps matching TRBD1 (5 bases). This CDR3 has 15 amino acids. The germline V gene encodes CDR1 LNHDA and CDR2 SQIVND (reference sequence). V gave up 6 bases and J gave up 8 bases, with 19 bases separating them. DNA for the CDR3: TGTGCCAGTAGCAATCCGAGGGGCCTCGAAGAAAAACTGTTTTTT. Its protein is CASSNPRGLEEKLFF.

The rearrangement uses TRBV3-2 and TRBJ2-5. TRBV3-2 is labeled a pseudogene. The CDR3 totals 15 residues. CDR3 sequence (DNA): TGTGCCAGCAGCCAAGGATGTAGGGTCGAGGAGACCCAGTACTTC. This codes for CASSQGCRVEETQYF.

In its sample, this clonotype was seen many times. The genes are TRBV12-3 or TRBV12-4 and TRBJ1-2; D is possibly TRBD1 (6 bases). This CDR3 region has 14 residues. V was shortened by 5 bases and J by 4 bases, with 14 bases between the two germline ends. In DNA, the CDR3 is TGTGCCAGCAGTCTCCCCCAGGGGACCTATGGCTACACCTTC. Its translation is CASSLPQGTYGYTF.

The gene calls are TRBV7-9 and TRBJ2-1; 12 bases fit TRBD1. This CDR3 comprises 14 residues. Germline V CDR1 and CDR2: SEHNR, FQNEAQ (reference sequence). With V trimmed by 6 bases and J by 9 bases, 6 bases remained unmatched. In DNA, the CDR3 is TGTGCCAGCAGGGCTGGGACAGGGGGCCGTGAGCAGTTCTTC. Translated, it gives CASRAGTGGREQFF.

This clonotype was observed a handful of times. The genes are TRBV10-3 and TRBJ2-5; 8 positions match TRBD1. V was pared by 10 bases and J by 3 bases, with 4 bases of the junction left unmatched. CDR1 is ENHRY, CDR2 SYGVKD, per germline. CDR3 length: 12 residues. The CDR3 sequence is CATQTGEETQYF. The CDR3 DNA is TGTGCCACGCAGACAGGGGAAGAGACCCAGTACTTC.

V gene TRBV3-1 combines with J gene TRBJ1-2; 7 nucleotides agree with TRBD1. This CDR3 has 14 residues. Germline CDR1 LGHDT, CDR2 YNNKEL (reference sequence). V dropped 1 base and J dropped 7; count of bases not matched to a gene: 6. The CDR3 DNA reads as TGTGCCAGCAGCCAAGGACAGGGTTATCCTGGCTACACCTTC. This gives the protein CASSQGQGYPGYTF.

This clonotype was detected many times. This chain uses TRBV9 with TRBJ2-5; D is unclear. Trimming removed 0 bases from V and 4 bases from J, with 4 bases in between. The CDR3 totals 12 residues. Germline V CDR1 and CDR2: SGDLS, YYNGEE. CDR3 DNA: TGTGCCAGCAGCGTAGCTGGAGAGACCCAGTACTTC. Translation gives CASSVAGETQYF. Variable domain in full (rest from reference TRBV9 and TRBJ2-5): DSGVTQTPKHLITATGQRVTLRCSPRSGDLSVYWYQQSLDQGLQFLIQYYNGEERAKGNILERFSAQQFPDLHSELNLSSLELGDSALYFCASSVAGETQYFGPGTRLLVL.

A few counts support this clonotype. The genes are TRBV30 and TRBJ1-5; D perhaps matches TRBD1 (6 bases). This CDR3 spans 15 amino acids. V lost 3 bases and J lost 0, with 12 bases in between. Looked up from germline, CDR1 is GTSNPN and CDR2 is SVGIG (reference sequence). The DNA for the CDR3 is TGTGCCTGGAGATCAGGGGAATATAGCAATCAGCCCCAGCATTTT. Translated: CAWRSGEYSNQPQHF.

This clonotype was observed at least ten times. V gene TRBV3-1 combines with J gene TRBJ1-1; the match to TRBD1 covers 8 bases. This CDR3 spans 14 amino acids. Trimming removed 3 bases from V and 1 base from J; junction bases left unmatched: 1. Germline CDR1 LGHDT, CDR2 YNNKEL (reference sequence). The CDR3 protein is CASSQDRANTEAFF. CDR3 nucleotides: TGTGCCAGCAGCCAGGACAGGGCGAACACTGAAGCTTTCTTT.

The chain uses TRBV6-9 and TRBJ2-7, with D tentatively TRBD1 or TRBD2 (5 bases each). The germline gives CDR1 MNHGY, CDR2 SVAAGI. The V end lost 9 bases, the J end lost 3 bases, and 15 bases lay between the germline ends. The CDR3 covers 13 residues. The CDR3 is CARLRDGYYEQYF. As DNA, the CDR3 is TGTGCCAGACTCCGGGACGGGTACTACGAGCAGTACTTC.

This clonotype has a handful of counts. The chain joins TRBV20-1 to TRBJ2-3, with 7 bases identical to TRBD1. This CDR3 has 14 amino acids. Germline loops: CDR1 DFQATT, CDR2 SNEGSKA (reference sequence). Trimming took 6 bases from V and 2 from J; bases not matched to a gene: 8. CDR3 loop: CSATKGATTDTQYF. The CDR3 DNA is TGCAGTGCCACGAAGGGGGCGACCACAGATACGCAGTATTTT.

This clonotype was detected a few times. The chain has TRBV21-1 and TRBJ1-5; the table's D call, TRBD1, was not checked against the DNA. TRBV21-1 is noted as a pseudogene. The CDR3 consists of 16 residues. The DNA for the CDR3 is TGTGCCAGCAGCAAAGGGGGACAGGGGAGCAATCAGCCCCAGCATTTT. Translated: CASSKGGQGSNQPQHF.

This clonotype showed up many times. The rearrangement links TRBV5-1 to TRBJ2-1; D possibly corresponds to TRBD1 (5 bases). This CDR3 is built from 16 residues. Germline loops: CDR1 SGHRS, CDR2 YFSETQ. V was clipped by 4 bases and J by 4 bases, with 18 bases between them. The CDR3 DNA sequence: TGCGCCAGCAGCGCAGTAGGGGCTGGTCCATACAATGAGCAGTTCTTC. As protein: CASSAVGAGPYNEQFF.

The gene calls are TRBV7-6 and TRBJ2-5, with unresolved D. The germline V gene encodes CDR1 SGHVS and CDR2 FNYEAQ. Trimming took off 2 bases at V and 2 bases at J, with 15 bases between the two ends. The CDR3 has 16 amino acids. Here the CDR3 reads CASSLSAVGLQETQYF. CDR3 nucleotide sequence: TGTGCCAGCAGCTTATCGGCGGTGGGTCTACAAGAGACCCAGTACTTC.

This chain uses TRBV12-3 or TRBV12-4 with TRBJ2-5; TRBD1 or TRBD2 may be the D gene (7 bases each). With 5 bases removed from V and 4 bases from J, the gap between germline ends came to 14 bases. The CDR3 covers 14 residues. DNA for the CDR3: TGTGCCAGCAGTCGCGCAGGGGGGGCAGAGACCCAGTACTTC. Translated, it gives CASSRAGGAETQYF.

This clonotype has at least ten counts. V and J are TRBV5-5 and TRBJ1-4; D call uncertain. The V gene's germline CDR1 is SGHKS and CDR2 YYEKEE (reference sequence). Trimming stripped 3 bases from V and 7 bases from J, with 25 bases between. The CDR3 loop spans 18 amino acids. CDR3 region: CASSSELRPFSAGEKLFF. In nucleotides, the CDR3 is TGTGCCAGCAGCTCGGAGCTCAGGCCTTTTTCTGCGGGTGAAAAACTGTTTTTT.